These 2 T cell receptor gamma chains share one sample of origin, sequenced in a study of γδ T cells in repeated Plasmodium falciparum infection. Gammadelta T cells were flow-sorted from PBMC into Vgamma9/Vdelta2+ and Vdelta2-negative populations for bulk analysis. TCRdb processed the multiplex PCR reads again with the CATT caller. The profile shows some 32,000 gamma-chain clones, approximately 1.4% of them singletons. The sample taken for sequencing was gamma-delta T cells from blood. These receptors came from a pool of human donors (malaria-infected and uninfected, not separated).

This clone was picked up many times. A far more abundant clone sits one base away, making this likely a read error. Different DNA sequences within this sample yield the same CDR3. The gene calls are TRGV9 and TRGJ1 or TRGJ2. This CDR3 contains 10 residues. Germline V lookup: CDR1 GITISATS, CDR2 ISYDGTV (reference sequence). The CDR3 loop reads CALWEDKKLF. The CDR3 nucleotides are TGTGCCCTGTGGGAGGATAAGAAACTCTTT.

This clone was counted many times. Translating this DNA gives a protein that differs at residue 12 from the TCRdb one, which belongs to a much larger clone; a read error is likely, and the protein shown is this translation. The chain joins TRGV3 to TRGJ1 or TRGJ2. CDR1 is VTNTFY, CDR2 YDVSTARD, per germline (reference sequence). The CDR3 spans 14 residues. The CDR3 bases are TGTGCCACCTGGGACAGGCCGGTATATTATAAGGAACTCTTT. The encoded protein is CATWDRPVYYKELF.